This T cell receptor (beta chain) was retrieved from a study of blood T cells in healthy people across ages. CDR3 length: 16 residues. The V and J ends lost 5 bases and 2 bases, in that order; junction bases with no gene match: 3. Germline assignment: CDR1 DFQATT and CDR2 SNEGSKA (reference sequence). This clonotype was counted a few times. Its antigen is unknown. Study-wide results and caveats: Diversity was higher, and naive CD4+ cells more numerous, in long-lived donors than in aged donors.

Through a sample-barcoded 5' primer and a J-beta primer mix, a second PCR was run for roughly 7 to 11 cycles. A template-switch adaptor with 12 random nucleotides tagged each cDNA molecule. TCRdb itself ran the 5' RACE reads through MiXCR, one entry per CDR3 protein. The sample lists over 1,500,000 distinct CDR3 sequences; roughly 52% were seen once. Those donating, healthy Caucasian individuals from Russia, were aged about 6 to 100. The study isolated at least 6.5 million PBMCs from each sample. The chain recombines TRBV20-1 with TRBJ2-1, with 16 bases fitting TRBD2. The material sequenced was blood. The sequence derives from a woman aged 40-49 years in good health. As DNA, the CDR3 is TGCAGTGCTGACGGGACTAGCGGGGGGGCCTACAATGAGCAGTTCTTC. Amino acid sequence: CSADGTSGGAYNEQFF.